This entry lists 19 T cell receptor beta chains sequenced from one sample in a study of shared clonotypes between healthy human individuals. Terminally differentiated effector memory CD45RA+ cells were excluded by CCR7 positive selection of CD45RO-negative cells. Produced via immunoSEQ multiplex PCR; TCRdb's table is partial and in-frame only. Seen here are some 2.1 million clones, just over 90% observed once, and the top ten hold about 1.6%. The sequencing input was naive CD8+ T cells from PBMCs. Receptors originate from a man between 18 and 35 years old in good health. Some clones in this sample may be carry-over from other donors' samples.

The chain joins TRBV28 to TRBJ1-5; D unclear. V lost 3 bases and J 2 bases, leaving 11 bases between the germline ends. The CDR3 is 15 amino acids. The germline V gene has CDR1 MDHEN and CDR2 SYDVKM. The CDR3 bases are TGTGCCAGCAGTTTTCTTGTGGACGGCAATCAGCCCCAGCATTTT. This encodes CASSFLVDGNQPQHF. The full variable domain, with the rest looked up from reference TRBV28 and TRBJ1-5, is DVKVTQSSRYLVKRTGEKVFLECVQDMDHENMFWYRQDPGLGLRLIYFSYDVKMKEKGDIPEGYSVSREKKERFSLILESASTNQTSMYLCASSFLVDGNQPQHFGDGTRLSIL.

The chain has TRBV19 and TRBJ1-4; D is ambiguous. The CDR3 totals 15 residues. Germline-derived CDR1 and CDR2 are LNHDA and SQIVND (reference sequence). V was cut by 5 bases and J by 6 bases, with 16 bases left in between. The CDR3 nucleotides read TGTGCCAGTAGTGTGGGAACGACTAACTATGAAAAACTGTTTTTT. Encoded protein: CASSVGTTNYEKLFF.

CDR3 sequence reads: CASSLGTGGAPYTF. Written as DNA, the CDR3 is TGTGCCAGCAGTTTAGGGACAGGGGGCGCGCCCTACACCTTC. This chain connects TRBV28 to TRBJ1-2; 12 bases are shared with TRBD1. This CDR3 has 14 residues. J gave up 10 bases and V 2 bases, and 5 bases lay outside the gene matches. The germline gives CDR1 MDHEN, CDR2 SYDVKM.

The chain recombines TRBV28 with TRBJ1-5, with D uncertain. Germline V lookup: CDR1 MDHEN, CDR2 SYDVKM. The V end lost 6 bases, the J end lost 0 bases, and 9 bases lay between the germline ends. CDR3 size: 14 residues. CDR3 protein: CASSSLNSNQPQHF. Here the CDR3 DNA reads TGTGCCAGCAGCAGTCTTAATAGCAATCAGCCCCAGCATTTT.

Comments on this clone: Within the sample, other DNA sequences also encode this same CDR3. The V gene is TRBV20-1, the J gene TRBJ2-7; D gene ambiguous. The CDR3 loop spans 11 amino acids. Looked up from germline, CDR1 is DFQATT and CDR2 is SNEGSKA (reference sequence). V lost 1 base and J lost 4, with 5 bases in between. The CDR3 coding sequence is TGCAGTGCTAGAGTGGGGTACGAGCAGTACTTC. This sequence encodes CSARVGYEQYF.

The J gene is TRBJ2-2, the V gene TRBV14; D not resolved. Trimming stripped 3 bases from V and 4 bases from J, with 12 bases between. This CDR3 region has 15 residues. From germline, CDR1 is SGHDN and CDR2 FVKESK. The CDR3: CASSHNLGRTGELFF. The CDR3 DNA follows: TGTGCCAGCAGCCATAATCTCGGCCGCACCGGGGAGCTGTTTTTT. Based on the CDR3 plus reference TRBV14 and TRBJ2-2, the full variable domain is EAGVTQFPSHSVIEKGQTVTLRCDPISGHDNLYWYRRVMGKEIKFLLHFVKESKQDESGMPNNRFLAERTGGTYSTLKVQPAELEDSGVYFCASSHNLGRTGELFFGEGSRLTVL.

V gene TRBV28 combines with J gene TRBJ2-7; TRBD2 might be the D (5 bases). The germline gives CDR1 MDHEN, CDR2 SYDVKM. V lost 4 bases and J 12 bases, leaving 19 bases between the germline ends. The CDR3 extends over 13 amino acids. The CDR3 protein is CASSSPMTGMAYF. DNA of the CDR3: TGTGCCAGCAGTTCCCCGATGACGGGGATGGCGTACTTC.

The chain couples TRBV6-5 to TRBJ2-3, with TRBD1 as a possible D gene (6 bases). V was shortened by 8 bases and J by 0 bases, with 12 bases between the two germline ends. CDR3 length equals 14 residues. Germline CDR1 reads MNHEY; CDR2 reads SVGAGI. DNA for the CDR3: TGTGCCAGCCAACAGGGCTTAAGCACAGATACGCAGTATTTT. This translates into CASQQGLSTDTQYF.

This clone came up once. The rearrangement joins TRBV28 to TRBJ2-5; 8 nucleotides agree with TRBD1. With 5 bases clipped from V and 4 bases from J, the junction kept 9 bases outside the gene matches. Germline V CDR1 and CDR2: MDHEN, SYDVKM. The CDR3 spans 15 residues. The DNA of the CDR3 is TGTGCCAGCAGTCCAGGACAGGGAGAAGGAGAGACCCAGTACTTC. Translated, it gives CASSPGQGEGETQYF.

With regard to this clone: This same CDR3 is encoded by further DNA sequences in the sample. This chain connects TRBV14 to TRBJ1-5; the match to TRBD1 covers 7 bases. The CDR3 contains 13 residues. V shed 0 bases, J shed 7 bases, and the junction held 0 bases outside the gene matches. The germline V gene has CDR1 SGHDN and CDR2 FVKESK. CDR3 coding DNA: TGTGCCAGCAGCCAAGACAGGGGGCAGCCCCAGCATTTT. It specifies CASSQDRGQPQHF.

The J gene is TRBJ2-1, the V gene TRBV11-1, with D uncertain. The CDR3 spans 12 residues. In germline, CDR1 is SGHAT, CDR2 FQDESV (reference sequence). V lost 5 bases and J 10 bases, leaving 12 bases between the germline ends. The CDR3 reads CASSLRAGEQFF. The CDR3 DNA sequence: TGTGCCAGCAGCCTACGCGCCGGAGAGCAGTTCTTC.

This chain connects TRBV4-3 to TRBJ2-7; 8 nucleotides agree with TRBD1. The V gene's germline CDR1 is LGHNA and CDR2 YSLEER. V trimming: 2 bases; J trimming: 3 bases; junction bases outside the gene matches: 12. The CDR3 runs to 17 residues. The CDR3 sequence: CASSQRTSGGAYYEQYF. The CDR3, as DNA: TGCGCCAGCAGCCAAAGAACCTCAGGGGGCGCGTACTACGAGCAGTACTTC.

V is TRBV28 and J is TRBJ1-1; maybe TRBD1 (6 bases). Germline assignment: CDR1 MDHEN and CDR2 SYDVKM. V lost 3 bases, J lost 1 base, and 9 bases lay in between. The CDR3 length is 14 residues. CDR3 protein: CASSFARGNTEAFF. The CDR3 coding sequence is TGTGCCAGCAGTTTTGCCAGGGGGAACACTGAAGCTTTCTTT.

The CDR3 DNA is TGTGCCAGCGCGACAGGGAAAGATCAGCCCCAGCATTTT. Its protein product is CASATGKDQPQHF. The rearrangement joins TRBV4-2 to TRBJ1-5; 7 bases fit TRBD1. V trimming: 8 bases; J trimming: 5 bases; junction bases outside the gene matches: 6. The CDR3 spans 13 residues. The germline V gene has CDR1 LGHNA and CDR2 YNFKEQ.

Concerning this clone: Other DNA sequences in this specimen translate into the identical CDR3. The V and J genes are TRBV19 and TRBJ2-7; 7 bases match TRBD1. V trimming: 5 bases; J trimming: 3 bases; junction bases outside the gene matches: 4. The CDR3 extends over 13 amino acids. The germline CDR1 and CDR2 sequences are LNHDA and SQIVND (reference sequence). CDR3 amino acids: CASSPRDSYEQYF. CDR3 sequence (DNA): TGTGCCAGTAGTCCCCGGGACAGCTACGAGCAGTACTTC. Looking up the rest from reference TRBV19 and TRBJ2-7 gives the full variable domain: DGGITQSPKYLFRKEGQNVTLSCEQNLNHDAMYWYRQDPGQGLRLIYYSQIVNDFQKGDIAEGYSVSREKKESFPLTVTSAQKNPTAFYLCASSPRDSYEQYFGPGTRLTVT.

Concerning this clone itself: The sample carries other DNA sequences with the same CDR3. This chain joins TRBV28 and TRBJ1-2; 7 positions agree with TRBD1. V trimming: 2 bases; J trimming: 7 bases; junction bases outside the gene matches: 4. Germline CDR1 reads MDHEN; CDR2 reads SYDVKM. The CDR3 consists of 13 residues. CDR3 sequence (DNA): TGTGCCAGCAGTTTAGACAGGGCGGGTGGCTACACCTTC. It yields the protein CASSLDRAGGYTF.

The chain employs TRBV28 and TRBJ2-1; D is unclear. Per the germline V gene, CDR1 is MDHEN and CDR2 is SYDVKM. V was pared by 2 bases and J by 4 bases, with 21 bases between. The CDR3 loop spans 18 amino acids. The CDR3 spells CASSLRGSGPIEYNEQFF. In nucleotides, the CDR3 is TGTGCCAGCAGTTTACGCGGATCCGGACCGATAGAATACAATGAGCAGTTCTTC.

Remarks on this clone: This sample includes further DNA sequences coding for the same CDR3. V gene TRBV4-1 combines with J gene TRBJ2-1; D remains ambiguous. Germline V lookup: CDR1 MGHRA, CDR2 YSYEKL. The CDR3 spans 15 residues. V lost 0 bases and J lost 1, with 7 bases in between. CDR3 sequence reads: CASSQELGSYNEQFF. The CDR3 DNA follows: TGCGCCAGCAGCCAAGAATTGGGGTCCTACAATGAGCAGTTCTTC.

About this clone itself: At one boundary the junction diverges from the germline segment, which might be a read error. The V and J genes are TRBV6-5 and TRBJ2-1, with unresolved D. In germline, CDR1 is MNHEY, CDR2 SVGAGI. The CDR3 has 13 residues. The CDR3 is CASSHQSYSEQFF. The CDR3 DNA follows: TGTGCCAGCAGTCACCAGAGCTACAGTGAGCAGTTCTTC.